These 30 T cell receptor beta chains were all obtained from the same sample, sequenced in a study of blood T cell repertoires in COVID-19. Some clones are missing from TCRdb's copy, which holds only in-frame ones; the method was immunoSEQ multiplex PCR. This table has over 200,000 clones, approximately 90% appearing once. The sample consisted of peripheral blood. The source of these receptors is a woman aged 40 to 50 with acute or convalescent COVID-19.

The chain recombines TRBV11-2 with TRBJ1-1, with 8 bases fitting TRBD1. This CDR3 has 13 amino acids. Per germline, CDR1 SGHAT and CDR2 FQNNGV. V lost 5 bases, J lost 4 bases, and 3 bases stayed unmatched. CDR3 amino acids: CASSLGTGTEAFF. The CDR3 coding sequence is TGTGCCAGCAGCCTCGGGACAGGCACTGAAGCTTTCTTT.

The chain employs TRBV5-4 and TRBJ1-1; D possibly corresponds to TRBD1 (5 bases). V was clipped by 4 bases and J by 0 bases, with 13 bases between them. This CDR3 contains 15 residues. Germline V gene lookup returns CDR1 SGHNT and CDR2 YYREEE (reference sequence). DNA for the CDR3: TGTGCCAGCAGCACCGACAGTTTCATGAACACTGAAGCTTTCTTT. This gives the protein CASSTDSFMNTEAFF.

The V gene is TRBV5-1, the J gene TRBJ2-1, with TRBD2 identical over 10 bases. The CDR3 runs 15 residues. Trimming removed 2 bases from V and 6 bases from J; junction bases left unmatched: 5. Germline values: CDR1 SGHRS, CDR2 YFSETQ. The CDR3 DNA sequence: TGCGCCAGCAGCTTACAAAGCGGGGGGGTCAATGAGCAGTTCTTC. It is translated as CASSLQSGGVNEQFF.

V gene TRBV19 combines with J gene TRBJ1-2; 8 bases line up with TRBD1. From germline, CDR1 is LNHDA and CDR2 SQIVND (reference sequence). This CDR3 has 14 residues. With 6 bases clipped from V and 0 bases from J, the junction kept 3 bases outside the gene matches. The DNA for the CDR3 is TGTGCCAGTAGCCGGACAGGGACTAACTATGGCTACACCTTC. This sequence encodes CASSRTGTNYGYTF.

V is TRBV7-8 and J is TRBJ1-4; 11 bases agree with TRBD1. There are 18 residues in the CDR3. Germline V gene data show CDR1 as SGHVS and CDR2 as FQNEAQ. Trimming took 5 bases from V and 4 from J; bases not matched to a gene: 12. The CDR3 sequence is CASSLRDRGMSGNEKLFF. DNA of the CDR3: TGTGCCAGCAGCCTCCGGGACAGGGGGATGAGCGGTAATGAAAAACTGTTTTTT.

The rearrangement links TRBV10-3 to TRBJ1-2, with D possibly TRBD1 on 6 matching bases. Deletions cut 3 bases from V and 4 bases from J, with 12 bases between. Per germline, CDR1 ENHRY and CDR2 SYGVKD. The CDR3 is 14 residues long. The CDR3 bases are TGTGCCATCAGTGAACCACAGGGTACCTATGGCTACACCTTC. Its translation is CAISEPQGTYGYTF.

The CDR3 sequence: CATSRGAVPSGNTIYF. The CDR3, as DNA: TGTGCCACCAGCAGAGGCGCCGTACCCTCTGGAAACACCATATATTTT. The rearrangement links TRBV15 to TRBJ1-3; D gene uncertain. Germline lookup yields CDR1 LNHNV and CDR2 YYDKDF (reference sequence). V lost 1 base and J 0 bases, leaving 10 bases between the germline ends. The CDR3 consists of 16 residues.

The chain uses TRBV5-1 and TRBJ2-7, with 10 bases aligning to TRBD1. The CDR3 has 13 residues. Per germline, CDR1 SGHRS and CDR2 YFSETQ. Germline trimming cut 4 bases from V and 5 bases from J; bases unmatched to any gene: 3. The CDR3 reads CASSEGQGNEQYV. The CDR3 bases are TGCGCCAGCAGCGAGGGACAGGGGAACGAGCAGTACGTC.

The gene calls are TRBV2 and TRBJ1-2, with D possibly being TRBD1 (5 bases). Per the germline V gene, CDR1 is SNHLY and CDR2 is FYNNEI. There are 16 residues in the CDR3. The ends were cut back, 6 bases at V and 7 bases at J, with 24 bases in the middle. CDR3 sequence: CASRQLPAGRGGGYTF. As DNA, the CDR3 is TGTGCCAGCAGACAACTACCAGCGGGGAGGGGCGGTGGCTACACCTTC.

The rearrangement uses TRBV9 and TRBJ1-2; unclear D gene. V was cut by 3 bases and J by 0 bases, with 15 bases left in between. The CDR3 sequence is 16 residues long. Per the germline V gene, CDR1 is SGDLS and CDR2 is YYNGEE. The CDR3 bases are TGTGCCAGCAGCGCAGGAGGAGGAGTCCCTAACTATGGCTACACCTTC. Its translation: CASSAGGGVPNYGYTF.

This chain uses TRBV29-1 with TRBJ2-5; 9 positions match TRBD1. The germline V gene encodes CDR1 SQVTM and CDR2 ANQGSEA. V gave up 7 bases and J gave up 4 bases; unmatched junction bases: 7. The CDR3 has 13 residues. CDR3 region: CSAHRGQGETQYF. CDR3 nucleotide sequence: TGCAGCGCACACAGGGGGCAGGGAGAGACCCAGTACTTC.

This rearrangement joins TRBV3-1 (or the pseudogene TRBV3-2) to TRBJ1-4; possibly TRBD1 for D (5 bases). Trimming took 0 bases from V and 7 from J, leaving 12 bases between them. In germline, CDR1 is LGHDT, CDR2 YNNKEL (reference sequence). CDR3 length equals 15 residues. The CDR3 DNA reads TGTGCCAGCAGCCAAGATCTTGGGGGAGGTGAAAAACTGTTTTTT. Translation gives CASSQDLGGGEKLFF.

CDR3 in amino acids: CASSPNPSGGRETQYF. The CDR3 DNA reads TGTGCCAGCTCACCAAACCCCTCGGGGGGCCGGGAGACCCAGTACTTC. The chain links TRBV18 to TRBJ2-5; a possible D gene is TRBD2 (7 bases). CDR3 length equals 16 residues. Trimming cost V 2 bases and J 5 bases, with 18 bases left between them. CDR1 is KGHSH and CDR2 is LQKENI in the germline V gene.

The chain combines TRBV11-1 with TRBJ2-7; TRBD2 aligns across 7 bases. The CDR3 extends over 14 amino acids. Germline CDR1 reads SGHAT; CDR2 reads FQDESV (reference sequence). V shed 1 base and J 3 bases; nucleotides not matched to a gene: 3. CDR3 sequence reads: CASSLDGDYYEQYV. DNA of the CDR3: TGTGCCAGCAGCTTAGATGGGGACTACTACGAGCAGTACGTC.

V gene TRBV27 combines with J gene TRBJ1-6; D is unclear. Germline-derived CDR1 and CDR2 are MNHEY and SMNVEV (reference sequence). The V gene lost 6 bases and the J gene lost 0 bases, with 9 bases spanning the gap. This CDR3 comprises 15 residues. The CDR3 DNA is TGTGCCAGCAGGATTAGGAGCTCCTATAATTCACCCCTCCACTTT. It yields the protein CASRIRSSYNSPLHF.

V usage is TRBV10-3 and J usage is TRBJ2-7, with TRBD2 identical over 9 bases. The CDR3 runs to 16 residues. CDR1 is ENHRY and CDR2 is SYGVKD in the germline V gene. After removal of 3 bases from V and 2 bases from J, the junction contained 8 bases not matched to a gene. CDR3 nucleotide sequence: TGTGCCATCAGTGATGGGCGGGGGGGCTCCCCCTACGAGCAGTACGTC. This sequence encodes CAISDGRGGSPYEQYV.

The chain couples TRBV5-6 to TRBJ2-2, with 7 bases identical to TRBD1. The CDR3 contains 16 residues. Per germline, CDR1 SGHDT and CDR2 YYEEEE. Trimming removed 4 bases from V and 3 bases from J; junction bases left unmatched: 9. CDR3 protein: CASSIGQARHTGELFF. The CDR3 coding sequence is TGTGCCAGCAGCATAGGACAGGCCAGACACACCGGGGAGCTGTTTTTT.

This clone was seen just once. This sequence joins TRBV18 and TRBJ2-2; tentatively, D is TRBD2 (6 bases). The V gene lost 4 bases and the J gene lost 3 bases, with 12 bases spanning the gap. The CDR3 is 15 residues long. Germline V gene data show CDR1 as KGHSH and CDR2 as LQKENI. This CDR3 is CASSLSGTYTGELFF. For the CDR3, the DNA is TGTGCCAGCTCACTTTCCGGGACTTACACCGGGGAGCTGTTTTTT.

The chain couples TRBV7-9 to TRBJ2-3; a weak D match, TRBD1 (6 bases). Germline V gene lookup returns CDR1 SEHNR and CDR2 FQNEAQ (reference sequence). CDR3 length equals 13 residues. This CDR3 is CARQESGTDTQYF. CDR3 in DNA: TGTGCGAGACAGGAATCTGGCACAGATACGCAGTATTTT.

The gene calls are TRBV19 and TRBJ1-3; D not certain. This CDR3 has 16 amino acids. Per the germline V gene, CDR1 is LNHDA and CDR2 is SQIVND (reference sequence). Trimming left V 6 bases short and J 4 bases short, with 19 bases between. CDR3 DNA sequence: TGTGCCAGTAGGCGGATGTCAACTGCCCTCGGAAACACCATATATTTT. This encodes CASRRMSTALGNTIYF.

V and J are TRBV5-1 and TRBJ1-1; 9 bases map to TRBD1. With V trimmed by 4 bases and J by 0 bases, 7 bases remained unmatched. The CDR3 sequence is 16 residues long. The germline CDR1 and CDR2 sequences are SGHRS and YFSETQ. This CDR3 reads CASSPGTGRLNTEAFF. The CDR3 DNA sequence: TGCGCCAGCAGCCCCGGGACAGGGCGGTTGAACACTGAAGCTTTCTTT.

The chain recombines TRBV9 with TRBJ1-1, with 10 positions matching TRBD1. This CDR3 contains 13 residues. Germline-derived CDR1 and CDR2 are SGDLS and YYNGEE. Unmatched junction bases numbered 4, after V lost 0 bases and J lost 11 bases. CDR3 coding DNA: TGTGCCAGCAGCGTAGGACAGGGGGCGCGTGCTTTCTTT. The encoded protein is CASSVGQGARAFF.

This rearrangement joins TRBV11-3 to TRBJ1-1; the D gene is possibly TRBD1 (5 bases). This CDR3 is 14 amino acids long. The V and J ends lost 1 base and 6 bases respectively, with 12 bases between them. Germline loops: CDR1 SGHNT, CDR2 YENEEA. CDR3 nucleotides: TGTGCCAGCAGCTTAGGGGGGGGTACGTCTGAAGCTTTCTTT. It specifies CASSLGGGTSEAFF. Full variable domain (remainder filled in from reference TRBV11-3 and TRBJ1-1): EAGVVQSPRYKIIEKKQPVAFWCNPISGHNTLYWYLQNLGQGPELLIRYENEEAVDDSQLPKDRFSAERLKGVDSTLKIQPAELGDSAVYLCASSLGGGTSEAFFGQGTRLTVV.

The chain is built from TRBV24-1 and TRBJ1-2; D unclear. V was cut by 9 bases and J by 8 bases, with 12 bases left in between. CDR1 is KGHDR, CDR2 SFDVKD, per germline. The CDR3 runs 11 residues. CDR3 amino acids: CATSSLGGYTF. CDR3 nucleotides: TGTGCCACCTCGTCTTTGGGCGGCTACACCTTC.

The gene calls are TRBV12-5 and TRBJ1-2, with D possibly matching TRBD1 (5 bases). Deletions cut 1 base from V and 2 bases from J, with 5 bases between. Germline CDR1 reads LGHNT; CDR2 reads FRNRAP. CDR3 length: 13 residues. The chain's CDR3 is CASGLDRNYGYTF. The CDR3 bases are TGTGCTAGTGGTTTGGACAGGAACTATGGCTACACCTTC.

This clone was seen a few times. The rearrangement joins TRBV5-5 to TRBJ1-2; tentative D call: TRBD1 (6 bases). The ends were cut back, 6 bases at V and 6 bases at J, with 18 bases in the middle. The length of the CDR3 is 14 residues. Germline CDR1 reads SGHKS; CDR2 reads YYEKEE (reference sequence). CDR3 bases: TGTGCCAGCATACAGGTAGTGGGGACAAATGGCTACACCTTC. Encoded protein: CASIQVVGTNGYTF.

The chain joins TRBV2 to TRBJ1-2; 7 positions agree with TRBD1. CDR3 length: 13 amino acids. Germline trimming cut 5 bases from V and 4 bases from J; bases unmatched to any gene: 4. CDR1 is SNHLY, CDR2 FYNNEI, per germline. CDR3 in DNA: TGTGCCAGCAGTTCGGGACAGCTCTATGGCTACACCTTC. This encodes CASSSGQLYGYTF. The variable domain in full, with the rest retrieved from reference TRBV2 and TRBJ1-2, is EPEVTQTPSHQVTQMGQEVILRCVPISNHLYFYWYRQILGQKVEFLVSFYNNEISEKSEIFDDQFSVERPDGSNFTLKIRSTKLEDSAMYFCASSSGQLYGYTFGSGTRLTVV.

This clone was recorded only once. The chain has TRBV2 and TRBJ2-1; D ambiguous. Germline V gene sequence: CDR1 SNHLY, CDR2 FYNNEI. This CDR3 spans 14 amino acids. V was trimmed by 0 bases and J by 4 bases, leaving 7 bases between them. For the CDR3, the DNA is TGTGCCAGCAGTGAAGCACGGTCGTACAATGAGCAGTTCTTC. Residues: CASSEARSYNEQFF.

The chain couples TRBV5-4 to TRBJ1-5, with TRBD1 identical over 10 bases. The V and J ends lost 4 bases and 6 bases, in that order; junction bases with no gene match: 7. Germline CDR1 is SGHNT and CDR2 is YYREEE (reference sequence). CDR3 length: 15 residues. CDR3 loop: CASSRDRGNGQPQHF. CDR3 DNA: TGTGCCAGCAGCCGGGACAGGGGTAACGGTCAGCCCCAGCATTTT.

This chain uses TRBV10-3 with TRBJ2-3, with 8 bases aligning to TRBD2. The CDR3 is made up of 16 amino acids. Germline trimming cut 0 bases from V and 3 bases from J; bases unmatched to any gene: 5. Per germline, CDR1 ENHRY and CDR2 SYGVKD. The chain's CDR3 is CAISESAGGPTDTQYF. In DNA form, the CDR3 reads TGTGCCATCAGTGAGTCTGCGGGGGGACCGACAGATACGCAGTATTTT.